Presented here are 30 T cell receptor beta chains from one specimen sequenced in a study of T cells in Graves' hyperthyroidism and ophthalmopathy. The CDR3 regions of TCR beta were amplified from RNA transcripts. RT-PCR in the first round (using the HTBI primer set) targeted the TCR CDR3. TCRdb analysed the multiplex PCR reads with MiXCR anew, one entry per CDR3 protein. The data hold around 760,000 distinct CDR3 sequences, with under 45% observed a single time. The specimen was blood. The receptors shown here come from a woman in her thirties or forties with Graves' hyperthyroidism.

In this sample, this clonotype turned up many times. The rearrangement links TRBV11-2 to TRBJ2-7; a weak D match, TRBD1 (5 bases). V dropped 5 bases and J dropped 1 base, with 12 bases sitting between them. This CDR3 comprises 14 residues. CDR1 and CDR2 from the germline V gene are SGHAT and FQNNGV. The CDR3 coding sequence is TGTGCCAGCAGCCCAGACAGACAGTCCTACGAGCAGTACTTC. Amino acids: CASSPDRQSYEQYF.

This clonotype was seen a few times. This chain connects TRBV19 to TRBJ1-2; TRBD1 aligns across 11 bases. CDR3 length: 13 residues. Germline CDR1 and CDR2: LNHDA and SQIVND (reference sequence). V lost 3 bases, J lost 10 bases, and 4 bases stayed unmatched. This CDR3 reads CASSIGQGAIYTF. The CDR3 nucleotides are TGTGCCAGTAGTATCGGACAGGGGGCCATCTACACCTTC.

At least ten counts were recorded for this clonotype. The V gene is TRBV7-9, the J gene TRBJ1-4; D is ambiguous. CDR1 and CDR2 (germline): SEHNR, FQNEAQ (reference sequence). The CDR3 extends over 12 amino acids. Trimming took off 5 bases at V and 7 bases at J, with 8 bases between the two ends. CDR3 residues: CASSQRPEKLFF. CDR3 bases: TGTGCCAGCAGCCAGAGGCCTGAAAAACTGTTTTTT. Drawing the rest from reference TRBV7-9 and TRBJ1-4, the complete variable domain is DTGVSQNPRHKITKRGQNVTFRCDPISEHNRLYWYRQTLGQGPEFLTYFQNEAQLEKSRLLSDRFSAERPKGSFSTLEIQRTEQGDSAMYLCASSQRPEKLFFGSGTQLSVL.

This clonotype was counted ten times or more. The CDR3 DNA is TGTGCCACCAGCAGAGATCTGGTAGGGGCAAACAATCAGCCCCAGCATTTT. It codes for CATSRDLVGANNQPQHF. The gene calls are TRBV15 and TRBJ1-5; weak D call: TRBD1 (5 bases). The CDR3 sequence is 17 residues long. V lost 0 bases and J 3 bases, leaving 15 bases between the germline ends. Germline V gene lookup returns CDR1 LNHNV and CDR2 YYDKDF (reference sequence).

This clonotype has a count of ten or more. CDR3 loop: CATLAREYTEAFF. The CDR3 DNA sequence: TGTGCCACACTTGCGAGGGAGTACACTGAAGCTTTCTTT. This chain links TRBV2 with TRBJ1-1; D remains unclear. This CDR3 spans 13 amino acids. Per germline, CDR1 SNHLY and CDR2 FYNNEI. V dropped 10 bases and J dropped 3 bases, with 15 bases sitting between them.

This clonotype was seen only a few times. J is TRBJ2-7 and V is TRBV27, with D hard to call. Germline assignment: CDR1 MNHEY and CDR2 SMNVEV (reference sequence). V lost 2 bases and J 5 bases, leaving 13 bases between the germline ends. CDR3 size: 14 residues. The CDR3: CASSLALSLHEQYF. CDR3 bases: TGTGCCAGCAGTTTAGCCCTCTCACTCCACGAGCAGTACTTC.

J is TRBJ2-2 and V is TRBV6-6; the D is unclear. Germline-derived CDR1 and CDR2 are MNHNY and SVGAGI (reference sequence). The CDR3 extends over 12 amino acids. Trimming left V 8 bases short and J 3 bases short, with 7 bases between. Written as DNA, the CDR3 is TGTGCCAGCTCCAGGCACACCGGGGAGCTGTTTTTT. It encodes CASSRHTGELFF.

In its sample, this clonotype was seen many times. The chain links TRBV7-9 to TRBJ1-1, with D maybe TRBD1 (5 bases). Germline V CDR1 and CDR2: SEHNR, FQNEAQ (reference sequence). Trimming removed 2 bases from V and 3 bases from J, with 10 bases in between. The CDR3 is 14 residues long. For the CDR3, the DNA is TGTGCCAGCAGCTTACCCCTCAGGGACACTGAAGCTTTCTTT. It is translated as CASSLPLRDTEAFF.

Remarks on this clonotype: The junction and the germline gene differ at one end; a read error may be behind it. V is TRBV7-9 and J is TRBJ2-7; 9 bases map to TRBD2. The CDR3 extends over 12 amino acids. CDR1 and CDR2 from the germline V gene are SEHNR and FQNEAQ (reference sequence). Here the CDR3 reads CASKKSGRREFF. The CDR3, as DNA: TGTGCCAGCAAAAAAAGCGGGAGGAGAGAGTTCTTC.

At least ten counts were recorded for this clonotype. This sequence joins TRBV14 and TRBJ2-7; 8 bases map to TRBD1. CDR3 length equals 14 residues. Germline lookup yields CDR1 SGHDN and CDR2 FVKESK. With V trimmed by 4 bases and J by 7 bases, 9 bases remained unmatched. In DNA, the CDR3 is TGTGCCAGCAGCCCCCGACAGGGGAGTGAGGAGCAGTACTTC. Encoded protein: CASSPRQGSEEQYF.

The chain has TRBV10-2 and TRBJ2-3; TRBD1 aligns across 8 bases. The CDR3 length is 12 residues. The V gene's germline CDR1 is WSHSY and CDR2 SAAADI. The ends lost 10 bases at V and 6 bases at J; junction bases unmatched: 6. CDR3 nucleotide sequence: TGCGCCACGAGACAGGGGACGGATACGCAGTATTTT. As protein: CATRQGTDTQYF.

There are many counts of this clonotype. The V gene is TRBV19, the J gene TRBJ2-2; 7 bases map to TRBD2. Germline V gene sequence: CDR1 LNHDA, CDR2 SQIVND (reference sequence). This CDR3 contains 14 residues. The ends lost 7 bases at V and 1 base at J; junction bases unmatched: 3. The CDR3 loop is CASTERENTGELFF. For the CDR3, the DNA is TGTGCCAGTACCGAGCGGGAGAACACCGGGGAGCTGTTTTTT.

The chain employs TRBV5-1 and TRBJ2-5; D unresolved. This CDR3 is 14 amino acids long. The V gene lost 2 bases and the J gene lost 5 bases, with 13 bases spanning the gap. CDR1 SGHRS and CDR2 YFSETQ come from the germline V gene. CDR3 sequence: CASSLSTPGETQYF. CDR3 nucleotides: TGCGCCAGCAGCTTATCGACTCCCGGGGAGACCCAGTACTTC.

This clonotype has ten or more counts. This chain joins TRBV7-8 and TRBJ1-2; tentatively, D is TRBD1 (6 bases). Germline-derived CDR1 and CDR2 are SGHVS and FQNEAQ. The CDR3 extends over 13 amino acids. Trimming removed 6 bases at V and 4 bases at J, with 12 bases between. DNA of the CDR3: TGTGCCAGCAGATCTACAGGGACCTATGGCTACACCTTC. Residues: CASRSTGTYGYTF.

This clonotype was seen repeatedly, ten times or more. The chain combines TRBV20-1 with TRBJ2-5; 7 nucleotides line up with TRBD1. V lost 1 base, J lost 4 bases, and 0 bases stayed unmatched. CDR1 and CDR2 (germline): DFQATT, SNEGSKA (reference sequence). CDR3 length: 12 residues. CDR3 sequence: CSARGQGETQYF. The CDR3 bases are TGCAGTGCTAGAGGACAGGGAGAGACCCAGTACTTC.

This clonotype was found a few times. The CDR3 region is CASGDGTGGGRVFF. The DNA for the CDR3 is TGTGCCAGCGGCGATGGGACAGGGGGCGGGCGGGTGTTTTTT. This chain connects TRBV11-2 to TRBJ1-4; 12 positions match TRBD1. Germline loops: CDR1 SGHAT, CDR2 FQNNGV. This CDR3 has 14 residues. Germline trimming cut 8 bases from V and 15 bases from J; bases unmatched to any gene: 13.

This chain uses TRBV7-2 with TRBJ2-5; a weak D match, TRBD1 (5 bases). Trimming pared 2 bases from V and 3 bases from J, leaving 10 bases between. Germline V CDR1 and CDR2: SGHTA, FQGNSA. This CDR3 spans 14 amino acids. The CDR3 region is CASSLNPREETQYF. CDR3 DNA sequence: TGTGCCAGCAGCTTAAACCCCAGGGAAGAGACCCAGTACTTC.

The J gene is TRBJ1-3, the V gene TRBV20-1, with a tentative D call TRBD1 (5 bases). Deletions cut 6 bases from V and 4 bases from J, with 16 bases between. The CDR3 sequence is 14 residues long. The germline CDR1 and CDR2 sequences are DFQATT and SNEGSKA (reference sequence). In DNA form, the CDR3 reads TGCAGTGCCGCCTTTGGGGACGGCGGAAACACCATATATTTT. Translated, it gives CSAAFGDGGNTIYF.

The rearrangement links TRBV25-1 to TRBJ1-2, with D tentatively TRBD1 (6 bases). CDR1 MGHDK and CDR2 SYGVNS come from the germline V gene. Trimming stripped 7 bases from V and 0 bases from J, with 12 bases between. The CDR3 has 14 amino acids. This CDR3 reads CASTATGANYGYTF. In nucleotides, the CDR3 is TGTGCCAGCACTGCGACAGGAGCTAACTATGGCTACACCTTC.

This clonotype came up a few times. V gene TRBV2 combines with J gene TRBJ2-2; 13 bases fit TRBD2. The ends lost 6 bases at V and 1 base at J; junction bases unmatched: 8. Germline CDR1 is SNHLY and CDR2 is FYNNEI. The CDR3 has 18 amino acids. The CDR3 is CASRIPGLAGKNTGELFF. DNA of the CDR3: TGTGCCAGCAGGATCCCGGGACTAGCGGGGAAGAACACCGGGGAGCTGTTTTTT.

The rearrangement uses TRBV29-1 and TRBJ2-3; 9 nucleotides align to TRBD2. V lost 4 bases and J lost 3; bases outside the gene matches: 11. The length of the CDR3 is 16 residues. Germline V lookup: CDR1 SQVTM, CDR2 ANQGSEA. The CDR3: CSVVWLVAGVTDTQYF. The CDR3, as DNA: TGCAGCGTTGTATGGCTCGTAGCGGGAGTAACAGATACGCAGTATTTT.

This clonotype is a singleton in its sample. This chain connects TRBV7-2 to TRBJ2-2; no reliable D call. The V gene lost 1 base and the J gene lost 7 bases, with 7 bases spanning the gap. The CDR3 is made up of 13 amino acids. Per germline, CDR1 SGHTA and CDR2 FQGNSA. The CDR3 loop is CASSLGAVGELFF. Here the CDR3 DNA reads TGTGCCAGCAGCTTAGGGGCGGTCGGGGAGCTGTTTTTT.

The V and J genes are TRBV19 and TRBJ2-7, with 10 bases that match TRBD1. In germline, CDR1 is LNHDA, CDR2 SQIVND (reference sequence). The J segment lost 3 bases and the V segment lost 5 bases, leaving 7 bases of the junction unmatched. CDR3 length equals 15 residues. The CDR3 protein is CASSPLGTGDYEQYF. The CDR3 DNA follows: TGTGCCAGTAGTCCCTTAGGGACAGGGGACTACGAGCAGTACTTC. Drawing the rest from reference TRBV19 and TRBJ2-7, the complete variable domain is DGGITQSPKYLFRKEGQNVTLSCEQNLNHDAMYWYRQDPGQGLRLIYYSQIVNDFQKGDIAEGYSVSREKKESFPLTVTSAQKNPTAFYLCASSPLGTGDYEQYFGPGTRLTVT.

This clonotype has only one observation. The chain recombines TRBV30 with TRBJ1-1; D is uncertain. The CDR3 is 14 amino acids. V lost 2 bases and J 5 bases, leaving 15 bases between the germline ends. Germline-derived CDR1 and CDR2 are GTSNPN and SVGIG (reference sequence). CDR3 region: CAWSMGGLRTEAFF. The CDR3 DNA follows: TGTGCCTGGAGTATGGGCGGGTTAAGGACTGAAGCTTTCTTT.

This chain joins TRBV25-1 and TRBJ1-2, with unresolved D. The germline gives CDR1 MGHDK, CDR2 SYGVNS. V shed 4 bases and J shed 5 bases, with 5 bases lying between them. The CDR3 is made up of 11 amino acids. Here the CDR3 reads CASSAGYGYTF. In DNA form, the CDR3 reads TGTGCCAGCAGTGCCGGGTATGGCTACACCTTC.

The V gene is TRBV7-4, the J gene TRBJ2-5, with 9 positions matching TRBD2. This CDR3 comprises 15 residues. Germline assignment: CDR1 SGHVT and CDR2 SQSDAQ. J was trimmed by 11 bases and V by 5 bases; bases with no gene match: 15. DNA of the CDR3: TGTGCCAGCAGCGTAGGCCCCTTAGCGGGGGCCGGTCAGTACTTC. It is translated as CASSVGPLAGAGQYF.

This clonotype was detected ten times or more. The rearrangement links TRBV24-1 to TRBJ1-5; D remains ambiguous. The germline V and J ends were trimmed by 2 bases and 7 bases, with 11 bases remaining between them. Germline CDR1 reads KGHDR; CDR2 reads SFDVKD. The length of the CDR3 is 14 residues. In DNA, the CDR3 is TGTGCCACCAGTGATTCGGTGTCAATCCAGCCCCAGCATTTT. Amino acids: CATSDSVSIQPQHF.

The table lists this clonotype with many counts. The chain links TRBV7-9 to TRBJ1-5; TRBD1 might be the D (6 bases). The CDR3 has 13 residues. Germline V gives CDR1 SEHNR, CDR2 FQNEAQ (reference sequence). Trimming took off 7 bases at V and 2 bases at J, with 9 bases between the two ends. CDR3 bases: TGTGCCAGCAACGAGGGGGGCAATCAGCCCCAGCATTTT. Translated, it gives CASNEGGNQPQHF.

This clonotype was picked up a small number of times. The genes are TRBV20-1 and TRBJ1-2, with 8 positions matching TRBD1. Germline V lookup: CDR1 DFQATT, CDR2 SNEGSKA (reference sequence). This CDR3 is built from 15 residues. The V and J ends lost 0 bases and 3 bases, in that order; junction bases with no gene match: 6. The CDR3, as DNA: TGCAGTGCTAGAGAAAGACAGGGGTATGACTATGGCTACACCTTC. It encodes CSARERQGYDYGYTF.

This clonotype came up a few times. The J gene is TRBJ2-5, the V gene TRBV6-5; TRBD2 matches 8 bases. There are 16 residues in the CDR3. Losses at the gene ends were 5 bases for V and 5 bases for J; bases not matched to a gene: 13. Germline V gene data show CDR1 as MNHEY and CDR2 as SVGAGI. The CDR3 nucleotides read TGTGCCAGCAGTGGCCAGCGGGAGCTCCTGGGGGAGACCCAGTACTTC. This gives the protein CASSGQRELLGETQYF.